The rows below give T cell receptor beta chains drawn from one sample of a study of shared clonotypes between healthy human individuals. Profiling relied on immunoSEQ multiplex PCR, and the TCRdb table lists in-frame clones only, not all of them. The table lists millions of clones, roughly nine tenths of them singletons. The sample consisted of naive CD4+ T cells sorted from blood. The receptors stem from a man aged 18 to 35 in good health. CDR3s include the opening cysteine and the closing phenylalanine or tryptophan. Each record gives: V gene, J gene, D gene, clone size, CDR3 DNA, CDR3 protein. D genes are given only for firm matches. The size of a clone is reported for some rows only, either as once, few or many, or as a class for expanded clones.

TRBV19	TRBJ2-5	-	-	TGTGCCAGTAGTATAGAGACAGAAGGGGGGGCAGAGACCCAGTACTTC	CASSIETEGGAETQYF
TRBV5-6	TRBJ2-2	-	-	TGTGCCAGCACTCCCTTTATGGACCGACTGCTCAACACCGGGGAGCTGTTTTTT	CASTPFMDRLLNTGELFF
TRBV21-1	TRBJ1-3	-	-	TGTGCCAGCAGGGACAGGGTTAATGGGCTTATCTCTGGAAACACCATATATTTT	CASRDRVNGLISGNTIYF
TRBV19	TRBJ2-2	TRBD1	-	TGTGCCAGTAGTATAGATTGGGAGGCGGCAGGGGGCGCTGATAGGGAGCTGTTTTTT	CASSIDWEAAGGADRELFF
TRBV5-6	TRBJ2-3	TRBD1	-	TGTGCCAGCAGCTGGGGACAGGGGACAGATACGCAGTATTTT	CASSWGQGTDTQYF
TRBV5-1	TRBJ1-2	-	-	TGCGCCAGCAGGTTTATCGGGACAAGAGTCTCCGGTAACTATGGCTACACCTTC	CASRFIGTRVSGNYGYTF
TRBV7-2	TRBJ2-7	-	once	TGTGCCAGCAGATCCGGGACTTATAGCTCCTACGAGCAGTACTTC	CASRSGTYSSYEQYF
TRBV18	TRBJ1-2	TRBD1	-	TGTGCCAGCTCACCTCCCGGGACAGGGGATGGCTACACCTTC	CASSPPGTGDGYTF
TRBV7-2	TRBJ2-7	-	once	TGTGCCAGCAGCGATACGAGGGAGCAGTACTTC	CASSDTREQYF
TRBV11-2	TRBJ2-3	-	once	TGTGCCAGCAGCTTAACCCCGCACAGGGTGTCAGCCACAGATACGCAGTATTTT	CASSLTPHRVSATDTQYF
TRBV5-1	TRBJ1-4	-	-	TGCGCCAGCAGCGTTAGAGGGGGAGAGAATGAAAAACTGTTTTTT	CASSVRGGENEKLFF
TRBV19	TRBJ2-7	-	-	TGTGCCAGTAGTATTCGGCAGGGCTACGAGCAGTACTTC	CASSIRQGYEQYF
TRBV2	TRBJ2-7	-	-	TGTGCCAGCACCCCGGGGGGGACAGGGTCCTACGAGCAGTACTTC	CASTPGGTGSYEQYF
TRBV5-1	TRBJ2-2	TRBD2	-	TGCGCCAGCAGCTTGGAGGGAGGGTTGACCGGGGAGCTGTTTTTT	CASSLEGGLTGELFF
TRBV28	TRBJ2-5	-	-	TGTGCCAGCAGTTTAAATCTAGCGTTACAAGAGACCCAGTACTTC	CASSLNLALQETQYF
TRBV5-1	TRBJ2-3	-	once	TGCGCCAGCAGCTCCCATTTAAGCGGCGCCTACCTCACAGATACGCAGTATTTT	CASSSHLSGAYLTDTQYF
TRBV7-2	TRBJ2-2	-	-	TGTGCCAGCAGCTTAGTCGGGGGACGTACCGGGGAGCTGTTTTTT	CASSLVGGRTGELFF
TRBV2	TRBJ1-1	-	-	TGTGCCAGCAGTTCCCCGGACAGAGGGACTGAAGCTTTCTTT	CASSSPDRGTEAFF
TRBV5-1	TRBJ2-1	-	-	TGCGCCAGCTCCTTTGAGAGGGATCAGTTCTTC	CASSFERDQFF
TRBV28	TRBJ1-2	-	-	TGTGCCAGCTGTGGGGCGACGGGGCTCGGCTACACCTTC	CASCGATGLGYTF
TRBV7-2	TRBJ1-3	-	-	TGTGCCAGCAGCCAGGACAGACTAAAGTGGTCTGGAAACACCATATATTTT	CASSQDRLKWSGNTIYF
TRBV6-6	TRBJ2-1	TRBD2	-	TGTGCCAGCAGTTGGACTAGCGTCTACAATGAGCAGTTCTTC	CASSWTSVYNEQFF
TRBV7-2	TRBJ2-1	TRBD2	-	TGTGCCAGCGGACTAGCGGGAGCCAACAATGAGCAGTTCTTC	CASGLAGANNEQFF
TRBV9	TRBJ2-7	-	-	TGTGCCAGCAGCGTTGGACCCGAGAACGAGCAGTACTTC	CASSVGPENEQYF
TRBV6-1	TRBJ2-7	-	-	TGTGCCAGCAGTGCGGAACTCGACGGGGTTGGGGGCTGGGACTCCTACGAGCAGTACTTC	CASSAELDGVGGWDSYEQYF
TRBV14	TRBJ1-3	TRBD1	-	TGTGCCAGCAGCCAAGATTCCCCCGGACAGGGGGCGCGGGGAAACACCATATATTTT	CASSQDSPGQGARGNTIYF
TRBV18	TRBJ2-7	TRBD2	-	TGTGCCAGCTCGCCGGAAGGGACTAGCACGCTCGAGCAGTACTTC	CASSPEGTSTLEQYF
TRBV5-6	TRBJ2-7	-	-	TGTGCCAGCAGCTTGGTACGGTCCAGCTCCTACGAGCAGTACTTC	CASSLVRSSSYEQYF
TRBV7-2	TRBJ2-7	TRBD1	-	TGTGCCAGCCTACCCGGACAGGGTCTAACCTACGAGCAGTACTTC	CASLPGQGLTYEQYF
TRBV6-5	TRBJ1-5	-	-	TGTGCCAGCAGGAGAAGTGTCAATCAGCCCCAGCATTTT	CASRRSVNQPQHF
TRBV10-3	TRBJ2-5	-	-	TGTGCCATCAGTGAGATACTAGGAGAGACCCAGTACTTC	CAISEILGETQYF
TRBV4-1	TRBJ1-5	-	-	TGCGCCAGCAGCCAAGGACGGGGGGTTAATCAGCCCCAGCATTTT	CASSQGRGVNQPQHF
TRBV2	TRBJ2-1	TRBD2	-	TGTGCCAGCAGGGGGGCGGGAGGCTTGAATGAGCAGTTCTTC	CASRGAGGLNEQFF